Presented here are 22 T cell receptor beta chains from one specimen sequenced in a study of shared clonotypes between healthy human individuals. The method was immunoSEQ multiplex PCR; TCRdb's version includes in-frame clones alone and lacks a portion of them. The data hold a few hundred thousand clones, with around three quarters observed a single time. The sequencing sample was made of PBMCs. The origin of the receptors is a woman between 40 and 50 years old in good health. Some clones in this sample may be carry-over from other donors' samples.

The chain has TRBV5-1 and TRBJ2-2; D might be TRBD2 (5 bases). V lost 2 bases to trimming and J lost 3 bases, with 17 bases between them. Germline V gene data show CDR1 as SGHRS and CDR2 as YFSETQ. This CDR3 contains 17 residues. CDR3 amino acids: CASSFKTSFRDTGELFF. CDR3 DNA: TGCGCCAGCAGCTTTAAAACTAGTTTTAGGGACACCGGGGAGCTGTTTTTT.

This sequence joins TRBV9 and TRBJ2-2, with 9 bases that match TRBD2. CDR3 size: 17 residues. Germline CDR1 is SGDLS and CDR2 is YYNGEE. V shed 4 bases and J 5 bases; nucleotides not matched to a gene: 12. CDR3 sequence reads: CASSRTLAGKGTGELFF. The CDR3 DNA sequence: TGTGCCAGCAGCCGTACTCTAGCGGGAAAGGGAACCGGGGAGCTGTTTTTT.

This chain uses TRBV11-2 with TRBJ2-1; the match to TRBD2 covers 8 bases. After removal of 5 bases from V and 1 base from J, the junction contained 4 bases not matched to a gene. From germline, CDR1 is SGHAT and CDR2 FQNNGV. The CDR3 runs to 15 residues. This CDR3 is CASSPGTRSYNEQFF. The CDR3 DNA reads TGTGCCAGCAGCCCGGGGACTAGATCCTACAATGAGCAGTTCTTC.

CDR3 residues: CASSPAGVETDTQYF. CDR3 DNA sequence: TGTGCCAGTAGCCCAGCGGGAGTCGAAACAGATACGCAGTATTTT. The genes are TRBV19 and TRBJ2-3, with 8 bases identical to TRBD2. The CDR3 extends over 15 amino acids. J lost 3 bases, V lost 6 bases, and 8 bases had no gene match. Germline CDR1 and CDR2: LNHDA and SQIVND (reference sequence). Complete variable domain (other parts from reference TRBV19 and TRBJ2-3): DGGITQSPKYLFRKEGQNVTLSCEQNLNHDAMYWYRQDPGQGLRLIYYSQIVNDFQKGDIAEGYSVSREKKESFPLTVTSAQKNPTAFYLCASSPAGVETDTQYFGPGTRLTVL.

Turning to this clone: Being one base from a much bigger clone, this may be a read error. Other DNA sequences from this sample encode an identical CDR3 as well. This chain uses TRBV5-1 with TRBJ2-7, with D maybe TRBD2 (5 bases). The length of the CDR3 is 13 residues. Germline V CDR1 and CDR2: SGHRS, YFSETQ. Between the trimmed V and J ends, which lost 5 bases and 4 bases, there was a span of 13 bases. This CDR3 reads CASSRRDYYEQYF. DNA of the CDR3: TGCGCCAGCAGTCGCCGTGACTATTACGAGCAGTACTTC. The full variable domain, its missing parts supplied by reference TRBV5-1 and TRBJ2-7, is KAGVTQTPRYLIKTRGQQVTLSCSPISGHRSVSWYQQTPGQGLQFLFEYFSETQRNKGNFPGRFSGRQFSNSRSEMNVSTLELGDSALYLCASSRRDYYEQYFGPGTRLTVT.

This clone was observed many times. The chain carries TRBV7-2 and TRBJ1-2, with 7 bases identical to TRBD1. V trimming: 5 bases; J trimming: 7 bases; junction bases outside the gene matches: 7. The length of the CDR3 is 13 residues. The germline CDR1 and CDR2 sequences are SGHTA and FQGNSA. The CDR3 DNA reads TGTGCCAGCAGCCCCGAGACAGGGCTTGGCTACACCTTC. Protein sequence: CASSPETGLGYTF.

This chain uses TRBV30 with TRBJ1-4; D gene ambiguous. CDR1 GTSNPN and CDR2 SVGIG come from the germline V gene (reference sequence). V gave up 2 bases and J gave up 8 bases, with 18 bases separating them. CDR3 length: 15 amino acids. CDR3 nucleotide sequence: TGTGCCTGGAGTCCCTACGGAGGGCCTGGCGAAAAACTGTTTTTT. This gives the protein CAWSPYGGPGEKLFF. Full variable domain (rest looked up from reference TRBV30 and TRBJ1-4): SQTIHQWPATLVQPVGSPLSLECTVEGTSNPNLYWYRQAAGRGLQLLFYSVGIGQISSEVPQNLSASRPQDRQFILSSKKLLLSDSGFYLCAWSPYGGPGEKLFFGSGTQLSVL.

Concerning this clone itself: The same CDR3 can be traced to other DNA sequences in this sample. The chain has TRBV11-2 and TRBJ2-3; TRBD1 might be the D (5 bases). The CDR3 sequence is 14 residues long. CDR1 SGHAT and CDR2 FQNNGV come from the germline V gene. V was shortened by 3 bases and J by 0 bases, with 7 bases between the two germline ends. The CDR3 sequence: CASSFSGSTDTQYF. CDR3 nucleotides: TGTGCCAGCAGCTTTTCAGGGAGCACAGATACGCAGTATTTT.

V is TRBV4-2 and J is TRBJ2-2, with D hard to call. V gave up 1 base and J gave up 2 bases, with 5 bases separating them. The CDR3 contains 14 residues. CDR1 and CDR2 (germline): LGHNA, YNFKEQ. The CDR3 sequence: CASSQGLNTGELFF. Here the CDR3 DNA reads TGTGCCAGCAGCCAAGGACTTAACACCGGGGAGCTGTTTTTT.

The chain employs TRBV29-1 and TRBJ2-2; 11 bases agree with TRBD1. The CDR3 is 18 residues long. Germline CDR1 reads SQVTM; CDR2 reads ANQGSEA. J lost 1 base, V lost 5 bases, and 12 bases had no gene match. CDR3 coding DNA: TGCAGCGTTACGGAGCTCGTGGGACAGGGGGAGAACACCGGGGAGCTGTTTTTT. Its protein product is CSVTELVGQGENTGELFF.

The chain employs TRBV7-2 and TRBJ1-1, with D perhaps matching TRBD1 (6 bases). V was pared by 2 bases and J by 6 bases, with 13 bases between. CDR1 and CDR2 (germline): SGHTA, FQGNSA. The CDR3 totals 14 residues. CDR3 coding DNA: TGTGCCAGCAGCTTAAGGCACAGGGAATCTGAAGCTTTCTTT. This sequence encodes CASSLRHRESEAFF.

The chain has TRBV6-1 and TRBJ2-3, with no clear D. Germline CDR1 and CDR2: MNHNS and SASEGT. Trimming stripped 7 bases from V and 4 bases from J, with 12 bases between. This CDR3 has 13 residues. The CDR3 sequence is CASTDHGADTQYF. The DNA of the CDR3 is TGTGCCAGCACCGATCATGGGGCAGATACGCAGTATTTT.

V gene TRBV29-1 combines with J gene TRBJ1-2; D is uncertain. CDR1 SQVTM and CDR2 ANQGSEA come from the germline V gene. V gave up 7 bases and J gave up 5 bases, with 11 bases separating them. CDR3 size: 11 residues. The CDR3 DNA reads TGCAGCGACGGCAAGCCGTATGGCTACACCTTC. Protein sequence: CSDGKPYGYTF.

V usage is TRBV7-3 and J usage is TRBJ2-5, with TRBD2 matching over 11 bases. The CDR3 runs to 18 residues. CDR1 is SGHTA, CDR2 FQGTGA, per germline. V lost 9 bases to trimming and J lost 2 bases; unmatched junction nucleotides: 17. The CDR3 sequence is CARAPHSHGTSGQETQYF. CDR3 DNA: TGTGCCAGGGCGCCCCACTCCCATGGGACTAGCGGACAAGAGACCCAGTACTTC.

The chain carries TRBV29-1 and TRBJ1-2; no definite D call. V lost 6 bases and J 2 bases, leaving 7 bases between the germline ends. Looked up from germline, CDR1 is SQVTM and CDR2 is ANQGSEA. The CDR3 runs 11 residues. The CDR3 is CSVGGNYGYTF. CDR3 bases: TGCAGCGTCGGCGGAAACTATGGCTACACCTTC. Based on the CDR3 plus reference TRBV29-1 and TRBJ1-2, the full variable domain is SAVISQKPSRDICQRGTSLTIQCQVDSQVTMMFWYRQQPGQSLTLIATANQGSEATYESGFVIDKFPISRPNLTFSTLTVSNMSPEDSSIYLCSVGGNYGYTFGSGTRLTVV.

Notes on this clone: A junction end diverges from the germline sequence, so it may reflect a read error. The CDR3 region is CATSRGSSVKGADPQYF. CDR3 DNA: TGTGCCACCAGCAGAGGCTCCTCTGTTAAGGGGGCAGATCCGCAGTATTTT. The chain combines TRBV15 with TRBJ2-3; TRBD1 matches at 7 bases. From germline, CDR1 is LNHNV and CDR2 YYDKDF (reference sequence). The CDR3 is 17 residues long.

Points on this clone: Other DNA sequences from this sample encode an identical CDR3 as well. CDR3 DNA: TGTGCCATCAGTGAGTCTCGGGGGGACGAGCAGTTCTTC. It encodes CAISESRGDEQFF. V is TRBV10-3 and J is TRBJ2-1, with 7 positions matching TRBD2. After removal of 0 bases from V and 10 bases from J, the junction contained 3 bases not matched to a gene. The CDR3 runs to 13 residues. Germline loops: CDR1 ENHRY, CDR2 SYGVKD.

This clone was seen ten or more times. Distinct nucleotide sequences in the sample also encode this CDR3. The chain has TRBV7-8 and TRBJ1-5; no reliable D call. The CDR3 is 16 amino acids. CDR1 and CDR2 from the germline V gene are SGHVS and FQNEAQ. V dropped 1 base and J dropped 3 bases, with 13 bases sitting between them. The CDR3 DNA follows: TGTGCCAGCAGCTTAGGTGGAGGGCGGGACAATCAGCCCCAGCATTTT. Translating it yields CASSLGGGRDNQPQHF.

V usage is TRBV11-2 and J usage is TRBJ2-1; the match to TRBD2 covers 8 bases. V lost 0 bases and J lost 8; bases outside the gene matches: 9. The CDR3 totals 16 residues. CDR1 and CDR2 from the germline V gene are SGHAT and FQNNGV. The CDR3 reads CASSLDRSGSVDEQFF. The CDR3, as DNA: TGTGCCAGCAGCTTAGATCGGAGCGGGAGTGTCGATGAGCAGTTCTTC.

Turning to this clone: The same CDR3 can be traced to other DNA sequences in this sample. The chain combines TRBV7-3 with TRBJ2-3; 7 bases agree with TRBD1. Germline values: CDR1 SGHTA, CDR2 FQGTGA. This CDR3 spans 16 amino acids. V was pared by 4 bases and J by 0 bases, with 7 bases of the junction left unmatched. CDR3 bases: TGTGCCAGCAGCTCGACAGGGCAAACTAGCACAGATACGCAGTATTTT. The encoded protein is CASSSTGQTSTDTQYF. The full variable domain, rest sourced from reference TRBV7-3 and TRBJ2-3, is GAGVSQTPSNKVTEKGKYVELRCDPISGHTALYWYRQSLGQGPEFLIYFQGTGAADDSGLPNDRFFAVRPEGSVSTLKIQRTERGDSAVYLCASSSTGQTSTDTQYFGPGTRLTVL.

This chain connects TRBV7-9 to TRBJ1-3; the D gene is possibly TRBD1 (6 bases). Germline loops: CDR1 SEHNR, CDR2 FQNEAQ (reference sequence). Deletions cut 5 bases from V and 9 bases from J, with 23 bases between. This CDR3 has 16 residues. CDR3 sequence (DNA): TGTGCCAGCAGCCCATCAGGGGACACTTCTTGGCGCACCATATATTTT. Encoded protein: CASSPSGDTSWRTIYF.

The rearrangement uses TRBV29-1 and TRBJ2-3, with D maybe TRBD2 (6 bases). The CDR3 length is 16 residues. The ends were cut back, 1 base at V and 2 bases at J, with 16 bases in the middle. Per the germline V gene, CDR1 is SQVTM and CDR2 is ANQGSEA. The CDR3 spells CSVEGPGTSSTDTQYF. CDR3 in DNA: TGCAGCGTTGAAGGGCCAGGGACTTCCTCCACAGATACGCAGTATTTT.